These 24 T cell receptor beta chains came from one sample sequenced in a study of early T cells in non-severe SARS-CoV-2 infection. TCRdb reprocessed the 5' RACE reads with MiXCR, giving one entry per CDR3 protein. The data hold about 92,000 distinct CDR3 sequences, with roughly 17% observed a single time. Material: whole blood. Receptors were obtained from an adult who was a healthcare worker with PCR-confirmed SARS-CoV-2 infection or an uninfected control (not recorded which).

This clonotype was seen only a few times. The V and J genes are TRBV18 and TRBJ2-5; possibly TRBD1 or TRBD2 for D (5 bases each). Germline lookup yields CDR1 KGHSH and CDR2 LQKENI. The V end lost 6 bases, the J end lost 5 bases, and 16 bases lay between the germline ends. This CDR3 region has 14 residues. The CDR3 nucleotides are TGTGCCAGCTCGCCTACCGGGACGCTGGAGACCCAGTACTTC. Translated: CASSPTGTLETQYF.

On this clonotype itself: The junction does not match germline at one end; this may be a read error. The gene calls are TRBV30 and TRBJ2-1; D assignment may be TRBD1 or TRBD2 (5 bases each). The germline gives CDR1 GTSNPN, CDR2 SVGIG (reference sequence). The CDR3 is made up of 11 amino acids. The CDR3 here is CAWSDGDEQIF. CDR3 bases: TGTGCCTGGAGTGACGGGGACGAGCAGATCTTC.

A note on this clonotype: A read error may produce the germline difference seen at one junction end. The chain couples TRBV7-7 to TRBJ1-1, with a possible D match to TRBD1 (5 bases). Germline V gene lookup returns CDR1 SSHAT and CDR2 FNYEAQ (reference sequence). The CDR3 covers 15 residues. The CDR3 reads CASSPPGGADTEAFF. DNA for the CDR3: TGTGCTAGCAGCCCCCCTGGAGGGGCGGACACTGAAGCTTTCTTT.

The chain is built from TRBV6-2 or TRBV6-3 and TRBJ2-7; TRBD1 matches 11 bases. Losses at the gene ends were 5 bases for V and 3 bases for J; bases not matched to a gene: 6. There are 15 residues in the CDR3. Germline loops: CDR1 MNHEY, CDR2 SVGEGT. The CDR3 DNA reads TGTGCCAGCAGTCGATTCGGGACAGGGGGCTACGAGCAGTACTTC. It translates to CASSRFGTGGYEQYF.

This clonotype was seen only a few times. This sequence joins TRBV19 and TRBJ2-1, with TRBD1 matching 9 bases. The length of the CDR3 is 16 residues. Unmatched junction bases numbered 19, after V lost 11 bases and J lost 8 bases. Germline lookup yields CDR1 LNHDA and CDR2 SQIVND (reference sequence). DNA of the CDR3: TGTGCCGTATCAAGACAGGGGGAAAGAGGCGCCCATGAGCAGTTCTTC. Protein product: CAVSRQGERGAHEQFF.

The table lists this clonotype with a count of one. The genes are TRBV6-5 and TRBJ2-7; 8 bases line up with TRBD1. The CDR3 sequence is 18 residues long. Germline loops: CDR1 MNHEY, CDR2 SVGAGI. V dropped 0 bases and J dropped 4; count of bases not matched to a gene: 14. In DNA, the CDR3 is TGTGCCAGCAGTTACTCGATTCCCCGGGACAGGTGGTTTTACGAGCAGTACTTC. It yields the protein CASSYSIPRDRWFYEQYF.

The chain recombines TRBV5-1 with TRBJ2-7; 12 bases fit TRBD1. This CDR3 comprises 16 residues. Germline values: CDR1 SGHRS, CDR2 YFSETQ. With V trimmed by 4 bases and J by 3 bases, 8 bases remained unmatched. The chain's CDR3 is CASSAGTGGLNYEQYF. CDR3 coding DNA: TGCGCCAGCAGCGCCGGGACAGGGGGCCTGAACTACGAGCAGTACTTC.

The chain recombines TRBV9 with TRBJ1-3; 7 nucleotides match TRBD1. V lost 3 bases to trimming and J lost 0 bases; unmatched junction nucleotides: 6. CDR1 SGDLS and CDR2 YYNGEE come from the germline V gene. This CDR3 contains 16 residues. The chain's CDR3 is CASSADTGDSGNTIYF. The CDR3 DNA is TGTGCCAGCAGCGCCGACACAGGGGACTCTGGAAACACCATATATTTT.

This clonotype was observed many times. CDR3 region: CASRGNTEAFF. In nucleotides, the CDR3 is TGTGCCAGCAGAGGGAACACTGAAGCTTTCTTT. The chain uses TRBV28 and TRBJ1-1, with D unclear. Germline V CDR1 and CDR2: MDHEN, SYDVKM. V lost 6 bases to trimming and J lost 1 base, with 3 bases between them. CDR3 length equals 11 residues.

This chain uses TRBV10-2 with TRBJ2-7; perhaps D is TRBD1 or TRBD2 (5 bases each). CDR1 WSHSY and CDR2 SAAADI come from the germline V gene. This CDR3 comprises 12 residues. Trimming removed 4 bases from V and 2 bases from J, with 6 bases in between. In DNA form, the CDR3 reads TGCGCCAGCAGTGGGGACGCCTACGAGCAGTACTTC. Its translation is CASSGDAYEQYF.

This clonotype was seen more than once but under ten times. V gene TRBV29-1 combines with J gene TRBJ2-4; D assignment may be TRBD1 or TRBD2 (5 bases each). Germline loops: CDR1 SQVTM, CDR2 ANQGSEA. The CDR3 has 14 residues. Trimming pared 6 bases from V and 2 bases from J, leaving 14 bases between. The chain's CDR3 is CSVFMGVTKNIQYF. DNA of the CDR3: TGCAGCGTCTTTATGGGGGTAACCAAAAACATTCAGTACTTC.

This clonotype was seen a few times. The genes are TRBV12-3 or TRBV12-4 and TRBJ1-5; maybe TRBD1 (5 bases). This CDR3 contains 14 residues. V was clipped by 7 bases and J by 5 bases, with 15 bases between them. This CDR3 is CASTLGRDHQPQHF. CDR3 nucleotides: TGTGCCAGCACCCTGGGCAGGGATCATCAGCCCCAGCATTTT.

This clonotype was counted only a few times. The V gene is TRBV28, the J gene TRBJ2-1; TRBD2 matches at 16 bases. From germline, CDR1 is MDHEN and CDR2 SYDVKM. The CDR3 is 17 residues long. Losses at the gene ends were 3 bases for V and 9 bases for J; bases not matched to a gene: 8. Written as DNA, the CDR3 is TGTGCCAGCAGTTTCCTTCAGGGGACTAGCGGGAGGGGTGAGCAGTTCTTC. Translation gives CASSFLQGTSGRGEQFF. Using reference TRBV28 and TRBJ2-1 for the parts outside the CDR3, the full variable domain is DVKVTQSSRYLVKRTGEKVFLECVQDMDHENMFWYRQDPGLGLRLIYFSYDVKMKEKGDIPEGYSVSREKKERFSLILESASTNQTSMYLCASSFLQGTSGRGEQFFGPGTRLTVL.

This clonotype was observed many times. The CDR3 nucleotides are TGTGCCAGCAGCACACCTGCGGTCACTGAAGCTTTCTTT. Protein product: CASSTPAVTEAFF. The chain uses TRBV28 and TRBJ1-1; no firm D call. Germline V CDR1 and CDR2: MDHEN, SYDVKM. The CDR3 sequence is 13 residues long. Between the trimmed V and J ends, which lost 6 bases and 4 bases, there was a span of 12 bases.

The chain has TRBV18 and TRBJ2-7, with D possibly being TRBD1 (5 bases). This CDR3 region has 13 residues. The germline V gene encodes CDR1 KGHSH and CDR2 LQKENI. V lost 2 bases, J lost 7 bases, and 12 bases lay in between. CDR3 residues: CASSPTTGGEQYF. The CDR3 region has the DNA TGTGCCAGCTCACCAACAACAGGCGGTGAGCAGTACTTC.

This clonotype was recorded a few times. The J gene is TRBJ1-5, the V gene TRBV28; 7 positions agree with TRBD1. With 2 bases clipped from V and 5 bases from J, the junction kept 6 bases outside the gene matches. The germline CDR1 and CDR2 sequences are MDHEN and SYDVKM. This CDR3 is 15 amino acids long. CDR3 region: CASSLPGTDHQPQHF. The DNA of the CDR3 is TGTGCCAGCAGTTTACCGGGGACAGACCATCAGCCCCAGCATTTT.

The V gene is TRBV6-5, the J gene TRBJ1-2; 7 bases fit TRBD1. The germline CDR1 and CDR2 sequences are MNHEY and SVGAGI. This CDR3 has 15 amino acids. Trimming removed 6 bases from V and 8 bases from J; junction bases left unmatched: 15. The CDR3 DNA reads as TGTGCCAGCAGCCCAATCCTATCTACAGGGGAGGGCTACACCTTC. It codes for CASSPILSTGEGYTF.

The V gene is TRBV27, the J gene TRBJ2-1; D gene uncertain. The V end was cut by 3 bases, the J end by 0 bases, with 6 bases between. The CDR3 contains 14 residues. Looked up from germline, CDR1 is MNHEY and CDR2 is SMNVEV (reference sequence). CDR3 in amino acids: CASSFGSSYNEQFF. CDR3 nucleotides: TGTGCCAGCAGTTTCGGCAGCTCCTACAATGAGCAGTTCTTC.

This clonotype turned up a few times. The chain employs TRBV6-5 and TRBJ2-7; TRBD2 is a possible D gene (6 bases). Trimming removed 5 bases from V and 7 bases from J, with 12 bases in between. The CDR3 contains 12 residues. Germline V gene lookup returns CDR1 MNHEY and CDR2 SVGAGI. The CDR3 DNA sequence: TGTGCCAGCAGTGGCCGGGAGTTTGAGCAGTACTTC. Protein product: CASSGREFEQYF.

This clonotype was observed many times. This chain connects TRBV29-1 to TRBJ1-1; no clear D gene. The CDR3 sequence is 13 residues long. Trimming took 5 bases from V and 1 from J, leaving 11 bases between them. Germline CDR1 reads SQVTM; CDR2 reads ANQGSEA. The CDR3 reads CSVPPGANTEAFF. The CDR3 DNA is TGCAGCGTTCCTCCGGGAGCGAACACTGAAGCTTTCTTT.

The rearrangement joins TRBV18 to TRBJ2-2; perhaps D is TRBD1 or TRBD2 (5 bases each). The V end was cut by 3 bases, the J end by 5 bases, with 16 bases between. Germline loops: CDR1 KGHSH, CDR2 LQKENI. The CDR3 runs 16 residues. The CDR3 DNA reads as TGTGCCAGCTCACCTCAGGGACCCCCTGGGACCGGGGAGCTGTTTTTT. This encodes CASSPQGPPGTGELFF.

This chain links TRBV7-2 with TRBJ2-7, with D perhaps TRBD1 (5 bases). From germline, CDR1 is SGHTA and CDR2 FQGNSA. Trimming stripped 5 bases from V and 3 bases from J, with 17 bases between. The CDR3 spans 15 residues. The CDR3 DNA sequence: TGTGCCAGCAGCCCGGACACCCGAGCCCACTACGAGCAGTACTTC. Its protein is CASSPDTRAHYEQYF.

The CDR3 bases are TGTGCCAGCAGCGATACTAGCGGGGCCTACGAGCAGTACTTC. Amino acid sequence: CASSDTSGAYEQYF. V usage is TRBV3-1 and J usage is TRBJ2-7; TRBD2 matches 10 bases. V dropped 5 bases and J dropped 2; count of bases not matched to a gene: 3. CDR1 is LGHDT, CDR2 YNNKEL, per germline (reference sequence). This CDR3 region has 14 residues.

This clonotype was observed at least ten times. The chain combines TRBV5-1 with TRBJ2-3; D is uncertain. Trimming took 0 bases from V and 6 from J, leaving 11 bases between them. There are 14 residues in the CDR3. The germline V gene has CDR1 SGHRS and CDR2 YFSETQ. CDR3 nucleotides: TGCGCCAGCAGCTTGGAAGGACGAGGCGATACGCAGTATTTT. This translates into CASSLEGRGDTQYF.